Shown below are 26 T cell receptor beta chains from a single sample sequenced in a study of T cell changes during pregnancy in multiple sclerosis. The assay was immunoSEQ multiplex PCR, and TCRdb's table has in-frame clones only and misses some. The sample has over 35,000 clones, around nine tenths seen once. The material sequenced was CD4+ T cells from peripheral blood mononuclear cells, taken in the third trimester of pregnancy. All receptors derive from a female donor with multiple sclerosis, enrolled in a pregnancy study.

This clone has just one count. This chain uses TRBV6-1 with TRBJ2-2; 7 bases are shared with TRBD2. The CDR3 loop spans 14 amino acids. CDR1 MNHNS and CDR2 SASEGT come from the germline V gene. V dropped 1 base and J dropped 6; count of bases not matched to a gene: 2. CDR3 residues: CASSEVGGAGELFF. The CDR3 DNA sequence: TGTGCCAGCAGTGAAGTTGGGGGGGCCGGGGAGCTGTTTTTT.

J is TRBJ2-2 and V is TRBV7-2; no firm D call. Germline assignment: CDR1 SGHTA and CDR2 FQGNSA. Trimming cost V 7 bases and J 0 bases, with 12 bases left between them. CDR3 length equals 15 residues. The CDR3 sequence is CASTSNSANTGELFF. The CDR3 bases are TGTGCCAGCACGAGTAATTCGGCGAACACCGGGGAGCTGTTTTTT. The full variable domain, completed using reference TRBV7-2 and TRBJ2-2, is GAGVSQSPSNKVTEKGKDVELRCDPISGHTALYWYRQSLGQGLEFLIYFQGNSAPDKSGLPSDRFSAERTGGSVSTLTIQRTQQEDSAVYLCASTSNSANTGELFFGEGSRLTVL.

The gene calls are TRBV11-3 and TRBJ2-3; D unclear. The V gene's germline CDR1 is SGHNT and CDR2 YENEEA. V was clipped by 1 base and J by 0 bases, with 8 bases between them. The CDR3 sequence is 15 residues long. The CDR3 region has the DNA TGTGCCAGCAGCTTAGGCGGATCTAGCACAGATACGCAGTATTTT. Translation: CASSLGGSSTDTQYF.

Only one count was recorded for this clone. This chain joins TRBV7-9 and TRBJ1-3; 7 bases match TRBD1. The germline V gene encodes CDR1 SEHNR and CDR2 FQNEAQ (reference sequence). There are 14 residues in the CDR3. V was clipped by 5 bases and J by 0 bases; unmatched bases: 1. CDR3 sequence reads: CASSQGVSGNTIYF. In DNA form, the CDR3 reads TGTGCCAGCAGCCAGGGGGTCTCTGGAAACACCATATATTTT. The full variable domain, rest sourced from reference TRBV7-9 and TRBJ1-3, is DTGVSQNPRHKITKRGQNVTFRCDPISEHNRLYWYRQTLGQGPEFLTYFQNEAQLEKSRLLSDRFSAERPKGSFSTLEIQRTEQGDSAMYLCASSQGVSGNTIYFGEGSWLTVV.

This clone was counted only a few times. The V and J genes are TRBV18 and TRBJ1-2; D remains unclear. CDR1 and CDR2 (germline): KGHSH, LQKENI. V dropped 5 bases and J dropped 2 bases, with 9 bases sitting between them. The CDR3 spans 13 residues. CDR3 bases: TGTGCCAGCTCAGCGGGTCAGAACTATGGCTACACCTTC. Translation gives CASSAGQNYGYTF.

V gene TRBV10-1 combines with J gene TRBJ2-1; D might be TRBD1 (6 bases). Germline assignment: CDR1 WNHNN and CDR2 SYGVQD (reference sequence). The V end lost 0 bases, the J end lost 1 base, and 10 bases lay between the germline ends. CDR3 length equals 16 residues. CDR3 nucleotides: TGCGCCAGCAGTGAGTCGAATACAGGGTCCTACAATGAGCAGTTCTTC. Translating gives CASSESNTGSYNEQFF.

V and J are TRBV5-4 and TRBJ2-7, with D possibly matching TRBD2 (5 bases). CDR1 is SGHNT, CDR2 YYREEE, per germline (reference sequence). The CDR3 sequence is 14 residues long. Between the trimmed V and J ends, which lost 5 bases and 0 bases, there was a span of 12 bases. CDR3 amino acids: CASREAATSYEQYF. Written as DNA, the CDR3 is TGTGCCAGCAGGGAAGCGGCTACCTCCTACGAGCAGTACTTC.

The chain recombines TRBV13 with TRBJ2-7; TRBD2 might be the D (5 bases). With 2 bases removed from V and 6 bases from J, the gap between germline ends came to 23 bases. Per germline, CDR1 PRHDT and CDR2 FYEKMQ (reference sequence). The CDR3 runs 17 residues. The CDR3 bases are TGTGCCAGCAGCTTAAGGCGATCGGGGAGTATCCCCCTCGAGCAGTACTTC. It is translated as CASSLRRSGSIPLEQYF. Together with reference TRBV13 and TRBJ2-7, the CDR3 gives the full variable domain: AAGVIQSPRHLIKEKRETATLKCYPIPRHDTVYWYQQGPGQDPQFLISFYEKMQSDKGSIPDRFSAQQFSDYHSELNMSSLELGDSALYFCASSLRRSGSIPLEQYFGPGTRLTVT.

The chain recombines TRBV27 with TRBJ2-2, with D possibly matching TRBD2 (5 bases). Trimming left V 6 bases short and J 3 bases short, with 20 bases between. CDR3 size: 17 residues. CDR1 is MNHEY and CDR2 is SMNVEV in the germline V gene (reference sequence). This chain's CDR3 is CASRVWRVDDYTGELFF. The CDR3 DNA follows: TGTGCCAGCAGAGTTTGGCGGGTGGATGATTACACCGGGGAGCTGTTTTTT.

The rearrangement uses TRBV27 and TRBJ2-1; 10 bases are a match to TRBD2. The CDR3 runs 17 residues. The J segment lost 6 bases and the V segment lost 5 bases, leaving 13 bases of the junction unmatched. Germline V CDR1 and CDR2: MNHEY, SMNVEV (reference sequence). The DNA of the CDR3 is TGTGCCAGCAGTCCTCTTCTCCTAGCGGGAGCCCCCAATGAGCAGTTCTTC. Translated: CASSPLLLAGAPNEQFF.

The V call is TRBV9, the J call TRBJ1-1; D unclear. The length of the CDR3 is 16 residues. V gave up 3 bases and J gave up 5 bases, with 20 bases separating them. From germline, CDR1 is SGDLS and CDR2 YYNGEE. The chain's CDR3 is CASSAELTIPGTEAFF. Written as DNA, the CDR3 is TGTGCCAGCAGCGCCGAGTTGACCATCCCGGGAACTGAAGCTTTCTTT.

The chain joins TRBV7-2 to TRBJ2-7, with D possibly TRBD1 on 5 matching bases. There are 14 residues in the CDR3. Looked up from germline, CDR1 is SGHTA and CDR2 is FQGNSA. V was cut by 2 bases and J by 0 bases, with 8 bases left in between. CDR3 sequence: CASSLTQGSYEQYF. Written as DNA, the CDR3 is TGTGCCAGCAGCTTAACGCAGGGCTCCTACGAGCAGTACTTC.

The chain combines TRBV6-4 with TRBJ2-3; a weak D match, TRBD2 (5 bases). CDR3 length: 14 residues. In germline, CDR1 is MRHNA, CDR2 SNTAGT. The V and J ends lost 5 bases and 1 base respectively, with 10 bases between them. The CDR3 nucleotides read TGTGCCAGCAGTCCCAGGACTGGCACAGATACGCAGTATTTT. As protein: CASSPRTGTDTQYF.

The V call is TRBV2, the J call TRBJ2-6, with no clear D. The ends were cut back, 5 bases at V and 1 base at J, with 6 bases in the middle. Per the germline V gene, CDR1 is SNHLY and CDR2 is FYNNEI. CDR3 length: 14 residues. In DNA form, the CDR3 reads TGTGCCAGCAGTACCGGGTCTGGGGCCAACGTCCTGACTTTC. Encoded protein: CASSTGSGANVLTF.

The chain couples TRBV14 to TRBJ2-2; 13 bases are a match to TRBD2. The germline CDR1 and CDR2 sequences are SGHDN and FVKESK. Trimming took 2 bases from V and 5 from J; bases not matched to a gene: 5. The CDR3 extends over 17 amino acids. The CDR3 nucleotides read TGTGCCAGCAGCCAAAGACTGGGACTAGCGGGGACCGGGGAGCTGTTTTTT. Protein: CASSQRLGLAGTGELFF.

The V and J genes are TRBV5-8 and TRBJ1-4, with 9 positions matching TRBD1. The CDR3 is 17 residues long. From germline, CDR1 is SGHTS and CDR2 YDEGEE. The junction had 11 bases not matched to a gene; V was cut back by 2 bases and J by 6 bases. DNA of the CDR3: TGTGCCAGCAGCTTTTGGGGACAGGGCAACGTGGATGAAAAACTGTTTTTT. It codes for CASSFWGQGNVDEKLFF.

The chain carries TRBV7-9 and TRBJ2-3, with 11 bases aligning to TRBD2. CDR1 is SEHNR and CDR2 is FQNEAQ in the germline V gene (reference sequence). The V and J ends lost 3 bases and 0 bases, in that order; junction bases with no gene match: 11. The CDR3 covers 19 residues. CDR3 nucleotides: TGTGCCAGCAGCTTGCTCAGACTAGCGGGATTACCTAGCACAGATACGCAGTATTTT. This translates into CASSLLRLAGLPSTDTQYF.

The V and J genes are TRBV19 and TRBJ1-5; maybe TRBD1 (6 bases). The germline gives CDR1 LNHDA, CDR2 SQIVND (reference sequence). This CDR3 comprises 17 residues. V lost 3 bases and J 0 bases, leaving 15 bases between the germline ends. DNA for the CDR3: TGTGCCAGTAGTATGGGGGCAGGGGCTTATAGCAATCAGCCCCAGCATTTT. Protein sequence: CASSMGAGAYSNQPQHF. Complete variable domain (other parts from reference TRBV19 and TRBJ1-5): DGGITQSPKYLFRKEGQNVTLSCEQNLNHDAMYWYRQDPGQGLRLIYYSQIVNDFQKGDIAEGYSVSREKKESFPLTVTSAQKNPTAFYLCASSMGAGAYSNQPQHFGDGTRLSIL.

The chain uses TRBV5-8 and TRBJ2-1, with 9 nucleotides matching TRBD1. V shed 0 bases, J shed 8 bases, and the junction held 3 bases outside the gene matches. Germline CDR1 is SGHTS and CDR2 is YDEGEE. The CDR3 sequence is 14 residues long. CDR3 bases: TGTGCCAGCAGCTTGGTACAGGGGGCCCATGAGCAGTTCTTC. It encodes CASSLVQGAHEQFF.

The genes are TRBV7-8 and TRBJ1-4; D not resolved. The CDR3 contains 16 residues. Per the germline V gene, CDR1 is SGHVS and CDR2 is FQNEAQ. Trimming shortened V by 1 base and J by 4 bases, and 13 bases separated the two germline ends. DNA for the CDR3: TGTGCCAGCAGCTTAGGTCGCGGCAGCGGTAATGAAAAACTGTTTTTT. This encodes CASSLGRGSGNEKLFF.

The CDR3 reads CASSLGGGTTQETQYF. CDR3 DNA sequence: TGCGCCAGCAGCTTGGGCGGCGGTACAACTCAAGAGACCCAGTACTTC. The V and J genes are TRBV5-1 and TRBJ2-5; D ambiguous. Germline lookup yields CDR1 SGHRS and CDR2 YFSETQ. The CDR3 covers 16 residues. V lost 0 bases and J lost 2, with 14 bases in between.

The V gene is TRBV30, the J gene TRBJ1-2, with D possibly TRBD1 on 5 matching bases. V was trimmed by 1 base and J by 1 base, leaving 7 bases between them. The CDR3 sequence is 13 residues long. CDR1 and CDR2 (germline): GTSNPN, SVGIG (reference sequence). DNA for the CDR3: TGTGCCTGGAGTGATGACAGTAACTATGGCTACACCTTC. Translation gives CAWSDDSNYGYTF.

The chain recombines TRBV6-5 with TRBJ2-5; 8 positions match TRBD2. The CDR3 length is 12 residues. Germline-derived CDR1 and CDR2 are MNHEY and SVGAGI. The ends lost 4 bases at V and 7 bases at J; junction bases unmatched: 2. CDR3 protein: CASSSGTRTQYF. CDR3 in DNA: TGTGCCAGCAGTTCCGGGACTAGGACCCAGTACTTC.

Here the CDR3 DNA reads TGTGCCAGCAGTGAAGCGTCCCTGGCGGGAGGGGCCCCTAATGAGCAGTTCTTC. Amino acids: CASSEASLAGGAPNEQFF. The chain employs TRBV6-1 and TRBJ2-1, with 9 nucleotides matching TRBD2. The CDR3 totals 18 residues. Germline V gives CDR1 MNHNS, CDR2 SASEGT. With V trimmed by 0 bases and J by 7 bases, 13 bases remained unmatched.

The gene calls are TRBV5-1 and TRBJ1-2; 7 bases align to TRBD1. Losses at the gene ends were 1 base for V and 0 bases for J; bases not matched to a gene: 12. The CDR3 spans 18 residues. CDR1 and CDR2 from the germline V gene are SGHRS and YFSETQ. The CDR3 bases are TGCGCCAGCAGCTTGATGATGGGAAGACAGGGCCCTAACTATGGCTACACCTTC. Translating it yields CASSLMMGRQGPNYGYTF. Supplemented by reference TRBV5-1 and TRBJ1-2, the full variable domain reads KAGVTQTPRYLIKTRGQQVTLSCSPISGHRSVSWYQQTPGQGLQFLFEYFSETQRNKGNFPGRFSGRQFSNSRSEMNVSTLELGDSALYLCASSLMMGRQGPNYGYTFGSGTRLTVV.

The V call is TRBV19, the J call TRBJ2-7, with TRBD1 identical over 8 bases. The CDR3 is 15 residues long. With 4 bases clipped from V and 0 bases from J, the junction kept 5 bases outside the gene matches. Germline lookup yields CDR1 LNHDA and CDR2 SQIVND (reference sequence). The CDR3 is CASSKGQANSYEQYF. The CDR3 DNA sequence: TGTGCCAGTAGTAAGGGACAGGCAAACTCCTACGAGCAGTACTTC.